What follows are 8 T cell receptor beta chains derived from one specimen sequenced in a study of CD8+ T cells in alopecia areata. The treatment here: oral pan-JAK inhibitor, 5-10 mg twice daily. Investigators isolated RNA and reverse transcribed it into cDNA to act as the sequencing template. The table came from immunoSEQ multiplex PCR; TCRdb's copy has only in-frame clones and leaves some out. The repertoire consists of roughly 280,000 clones, with 60% occurring once and the leading ten covering around 0.92%. The material was CD4+ T cells sorted from blood, obtained at approximately week 52, from a patient treated with tofacitinib. The receptors were sampled from a human donor with alopecia areata.

V gene TRBV5-1 combines with J gene TRBJ2-2; D remains ambiguous. Germline V lookup: CDR1 SGHRS, CDR2 YFSETQ. Trimming took 5 bases from V and 9 from J, leaving 14 bases between them. CDR3 length: 13 amino acids. The DNA for the CDR3 is TGCGCCAGCAGACCCTTCGGCGCTCGGGAGCTGTTTTTT. It is translated as CASRPFGARELFF.

The V and J genes are TRBV7-2 and TRBJ2-3; no reliable D call. The V gene's germline CDR1 is SGHTA and CDR2 FQGNSA. V was shortened by 7 bases and J by 0 bases, with 11 bases between the two germline ends. The CDR3 extends over 14 amino acids. Written as DNA, the CDR3 is TGTGCCAGCACCTTGGGGTGGAGCACAGATACGCAGTATTTT. Amino acids: CASTLGWSTDTQYF.

For the CDR3, the DNA is TGTGCCAGCAGCTTACTCCCAGCGGGGGGCTTATTGACCGGGGAGCTGTTTTTT. Translating it yields CASSLLPAGGLLTGELFF. The chain couples TRBV7-2 to TRBJ2-2, with 9 positions matching TRBD2. Looked up from germline, CDR1 is SGHTA and CDR2 is FQGNSA. With 2 bases clipped from V and 5 bases from J, the junction kept 12 bases outside the gene matches. The CDR3 runs to 18 residues.

The genes are TRBV30 and TRBJ1-6, with D maybe TRBD1 (5 bases). Trimming removed 4 bases at V and 8 bases at J, with 12 bases between. CDR1 and CDR2 from the germline V gene are GTSNPN and SVGIG (reference sequence). This CDR3 region has 13 residues. The CDR3 DNA is TGTGCCTGGACAGGGCTTACGGATTCACCCCTCCACTTT. Its translation is CAWTGLTDSPLHF. Using reference TRBV30 and TRBJ1-6 for the parts outside the CDR3, the full variable domain is SQTIHQWPATLVQPVGSPLSLECTVEGTSNPNLYWYRQAAGRGLQLLFYSVGIGQISSEVPQNLSASRPQDRQFILSSKKLLLSDSGFYLCAWTGLTDSPLHFGNGTRLTVT.

The V and J genes are TRBV30 and TRBJ2-3; 9 bases are a match to TRBD1. Germline CDR1 is GTSNPN and CDR2 is SVGIG (reference sequence). V dropped 2 bases and J dropped 2; count of bases not matched to a gene: 5. The CDR3 length is 15 residues. The CDR3 nucleotides are TGTGCCTGGAGTCCCGGGACAGGGAACACAGATACGCAGTATTTT. This encodes CAWSPGTGNTDTQYF.

The V and J genes are TRBV30 and TRBJ1-1; the D is unclear. V lost 7 bases, J lost 0 bases, and 6 bases lay in between. CDR1 is GTSNPN and CDR2 is SVGIG in the germline V gene (reference sequence). The CDR3 covers 11 residues. CDR3 coding DNA: TGTGCCTCCGACCTGAACACTGAAGCTTTCTTT. Protein sequence: CASDLNTEAFF.

The V gene is TRBV7-9, the J gene TRBJ2-3, with 9 bases aligning to TRBD2. The CDR3 sequence is 14 residues long. V trimming: 5 bases; J trimming: 2 bases; junction bases outside the gene matches: 2. Germline assignment: CDR1 SEHNR and CDR2 FQNEAQ (reference sequence). The chain's CDR3 is CASSQRGDTDTQYF. DNA for the CDR3: TGTGCCAGCAGCCAGCGGGGGGACACAGATACGCAGTATTTT.

The rearrangement links TRBV29-1 to TRBJ1-1, with D hard to call. Looked up from germline, CDR1 is SQVTM and CDR2 is ANQGSEA. The germline V and J ends were trimmed by 4 bases and 4 bases, with 10 bases remaining between them. The CDR3 is 12 residues long. This CDR3 reads CSVVERVTEAFF. The DNA for the CDR3 is TGCAGCGTTGTCGAAAGGGTCACTGAAGCTTTCTTT.